The 14 T cell receptor beta chains below all came from one sample that was sequenced in a study of human thymus T cells. Repertoires were generated with immunoSEQ multiplex PCR, while TCRdb's copy carries only in-frame clones and drops some. Seen here are some 46,000 clones, approximately 95% observed once, and the top ten hold approximately 0.17%. The sample was blood. The receptors come from a girl under two years old with a congenital heart defect but otherwise immunologically healthy.

This sequence joins TRBV5-1 and TRBJ2-3; 8 positions agree with TRBD2. J gave up 1 base and V 4 bases, and 5 bases lay outside the gene matches. This CDR3 has 15 residues. Germline V gene sequence: CDR1 SGHRS, CDR2 YFSETQ. The CDR3 region is CASSPGTRGTDTQYF. The DNA for the CDR3 is TGCGCCAGCAGCCCTGGGACTAGGGGCACAGATACGCAGTATTTT.

This chain uses TRBV27 with TRBJ2-3; no reliable D call. The germline gives CDR1 MNHEY, CDR2 SMNVEV (reference sequence). Between the trimmed V and J ends, which lost 7 bases and 5 bases, there was a span of 13 bases. The CDR3 runs to 13 residues. In nucleotides, the CDR3 is TGTGCCAGCAACCACCCCAACAGAGATACGCAGTATTTT. Translated, it gives CASNHPNRDTQYF.

The chain has TRBV27 and TRBJ2-7; D is unresolved. The CDR3 contains 13 residues. The V and J ends lost 4 bases and 1 base respectively, with 8 bases between them. Per the germline V gene, CDR1 is MNHEY and CDR2 is SMNVEV (reference sequence). CDR3 residues: CASSSSLSYEQYF. In DNA, the CDR3 is TGTGCCAGCAGTTCTTCACTATCCTACGAGCAGTACTTC.

The CDR3, as DNA: TGTGCCTTAAGCAAGGAGAATGAGCAGTTCTTC. Its protein is CALSKENEQFF. The chain uses TRBV30 and TRBJ2-1; no definite D call. This CDR3 is 11 amino acids long. Germline V gives CDR1 GTSNPN, CDR2 SVGIG (reference sequence). V lost 7 bases, J lost 7 bases, and 11 bases lay in between.

The chain combines TRBV21-1 with TRBJ2-3. TRBV21-1 is labeled a pseudogene. The CDR3 runs to 16 residues. The CDR3: CASSKGSPGPTDTQYF. The CDR3, as DNA: TGTGCCAGCAGCAAAGGTAGTCCCGGCCCCACAGATACGCAGTATTTT.

The gene calls are TRBV9 and TRBJ1-1; D not resolved. CDR1 is SGDLS and CDR2 is YYNGEE in the germline V gene. The V end lost 0 bases, the J end lost 4 bases, and 7 bases lay between the germline ends. CDR3 length: 13 residues. The CDR3 bases are TGTGCCAGCAGCGTAGTAGTGGGCACTGAAGCTTTCTTT. It encodes CASSVVVGTEAFF.

This chain joins TRBV14 and TRBJ2-7; D gene unclear. The CDR3 runs to 16 residues. The V gene lost 4 bases and the J gene lost 2 bases, with 18 bases spanning the gap. The germline CDR1 and CDR2 sequences are SGHDN and FVKESK. CDR3 DNA sequence: TGTGCCAGCAGCCGAAACAGAGCCAACGTTCCCTACGAGCAGTACTTC. It translates to CASSRNRANVPYEQYF. The whole variable domain, remainder taken from reference TRBV14 and TRBJ2-7, is EAGVTQFPSHSVIEKGQTVTLRCDPISGHDNLYWYRRVMGKEIKFLLHFVKESKQDESGMPNNRFLAERTGGTYSTLKVQPAELEDSGVYFCASSRNRANVPYEQYFGPGTRLTVT.

This chain uses TRBV4-1 with TRBJ2-3; the match to TRBD2 covers 10 bases. With V trimmed by 4 bases and J by 4 bases, 11 bases remained unmatched. This CDR3 has 17 amino acids. Germline loops: CDR1 MGHRA, CDR2 YSYEKL. CDR3 bases: TGCGCCAGCAGCCCGGCGAGAGCGGGGGGGAGCGCAGATACGCAGTATTTT. This gives the protein CASSPARAGGSADTQYF.

V and J are TRBV5-6 and TRBJ2-3; D call uncertain. CDR1 and CDR2 (germline): SGHDT, YYEEEE. This CDR3 comprises 14 residues. The V gene lost 0 bases and the J gene lost 2 bases, with 7 bases spanning the gap. CDR3 protein: CASSLEGTTDTQYF. In DNA, the CDR3 is TGTGCCAGCAGCTTGGAAGGTACCACAGATACGCAGTATTTT.

This chain links TRBV12-5 with TRBJ1-5, with a weak D call TRBD1 (5 bases). Trimming stripped 2 bases from V and 7 bases from J, with 9 bases between. The germline gives CDR1 LGHNT, CDR2 FRNRAP. The CDR3 covers 13 residues. The CDR3 nucleotides are TGTGCTAGTGGTTTGACAGGCGGACAGCCCCAGCATTTT. Its protein product is CASGLTGGQPQHF.

Comments on this clone: A read error may account for a junction end that differs from germline. The genes are TRBV5-4 and TRBJ2-4, with 10 bases identical to TRBD1. The germline V gene has CDR1 SGHNT and CDR2 YYREEE (reference sequence). The CDR3 is 15 residues long. The CDR3: CASSPGPGQGRGVNF. The CDR3 bases are TGTGCCAGCAGCCCCGGGCCGGGACAGGGGCGGGGAGTGAACTTC.

This clone was detected a few times. The chain links TRBV5-6 to TRBJ2-6; D may correspond to TRBD1 or TRBD2 (5 bases each). The V gene's germline CDR1 is SGHDT and CDR2 YYEEEE. Trimming shortened V by 5 bases and J by 1 base, and 22 bases separated the two germline ends. CDR3 length equals 19 residues. The CDR3 loop reads CASSSVGEWGFSGANVLTF. CDR3 bases: TGTGCCAGCAGTTCCGTGGGGGAATGGGGTTTTTCTGGGGCCAACGTCCTGACTTTC. Full variable domain (outside the CDR3, taken from reference TRBV5-6 and TRBJ2-6): DAGVTQSPTHLIKTRGQQVTLRCSPKSGHDTVSWYQQALGQGPQFIFQYYEEEERQRGNFPDRFSGHQFPNYSSELNVNALLLGDSALYLCASSSVGEWGFSGANVLTFGAGSRLTVL.

The chain carries TRBV28 and TRBJ2-3, with TRBD2 matching over 8 bases. The CDR3 length is 15 residues. With 7 bases clipped from V and 2 bases from J, the junction kept 8 bases outside the gene matches. CDR1 is MDHEN, CDR2 SYDVKM, per germline. In nucleotides, the CDR3 is TGTGCCAGCAAAACTAGCGGACTATCCACAGATACGCAGTATTTT. Translation gives CASKTSGLSTDTQYF.

This CDR3 reads CASSPRSYGYTF. DNA of the CDR3: TGTGCCAGTAGTCCCCGGTCCTATGGCTACACCTTC. The chain links TRBV19 to TRBJ1-2; D is unclear. This CDR3 region has 12 residues. The V end was cut by 5 bases, the J end by 4 bases, with 8 bases between. Per germline, CDR1 LNHDA and CDR2 SQIVND (reference sequence).